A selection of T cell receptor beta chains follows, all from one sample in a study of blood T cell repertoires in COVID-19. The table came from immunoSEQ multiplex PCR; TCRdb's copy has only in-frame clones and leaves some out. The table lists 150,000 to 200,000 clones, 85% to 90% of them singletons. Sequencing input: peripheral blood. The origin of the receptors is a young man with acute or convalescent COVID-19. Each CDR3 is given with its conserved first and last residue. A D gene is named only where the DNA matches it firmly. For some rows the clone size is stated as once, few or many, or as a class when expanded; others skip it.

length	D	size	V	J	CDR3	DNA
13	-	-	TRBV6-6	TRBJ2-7	CASSTGQTYEQYF	TGTGCCAGCTCAACAGGACAAACCTACGAGCAGTACTTC
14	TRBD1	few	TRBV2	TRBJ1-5	CASQGQGSNQPQHF	TGTGCCAGCCAGGGACAGGGAAGCAATCAGCCCCAGCATTTT
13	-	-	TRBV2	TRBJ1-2	CASSDPGQRSYTF	TGTGCCAGCAGTGATCCTGGACAGCGCAGCTACACCTTC
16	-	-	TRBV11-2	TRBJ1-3	CASSPGHRLAGNTIYF	TGTGCCAGCAGCCCAGGACACCGATTGGCTGGAAACACCATATATTTT
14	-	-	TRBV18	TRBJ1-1	CASSPTRVATEAFF	TGTGCCAGCTCACCTACCAGGGTAGCCACTGAAGCTTTCTTT
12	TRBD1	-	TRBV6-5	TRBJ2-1	CASIPGQGKQFF	TGTGCCAGCATCCCGGGACAGGGAAAGCAGTTCTTC
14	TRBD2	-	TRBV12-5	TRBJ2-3	CASGSGDPKDTQYF	TGTGCTAGTGGAAGCGGGGACCCTAAAGATACGCAGTATTTT
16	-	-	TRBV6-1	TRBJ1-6	CASSEDNSFYNSPLHF	TGTGCCAGCAGTGAAGATAACAGTTTTTATAATTCACCCCTCCACTTT
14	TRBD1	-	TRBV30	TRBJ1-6	CAWSGGTGVSPLHF	TGTGCCTGGAGTGGAGGGACAGGGGTCTCACCCCTCCACTTT
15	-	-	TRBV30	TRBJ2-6	CAWIDRYSGANVLTF	TGTGCCTGGATTGACAGATACTCTGGGGCCAACGTCCTGACTTTC
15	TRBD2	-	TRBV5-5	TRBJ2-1	CASSFGGGAYNEQFF	TGTGCCAGCAGCTTTGGCGGGGGGGCCTACAATGAGCAGTTCTTC
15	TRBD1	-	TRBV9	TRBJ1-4	CASSGDRGRFEKLFF	TGTGCCAGCAGCGGAGACAGGGGGCGATTTGAAAAACTGTTTTTT
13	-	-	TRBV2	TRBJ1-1	CASDDRRNTEAFF	TGTGCCAGCGATGACAGGCGTAACACTGAAGCTTTCTTT
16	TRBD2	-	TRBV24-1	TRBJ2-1	CATSDGTSGHYNEQFF	TGTGCCACCAGTGATGGGACTAGCGGACATTACAATGAGCAGTTCTTC
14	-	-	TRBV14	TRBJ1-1	CASSQEAGSTEAFF	TGTGCCAGCAGCCAAGAGGCCGGGTCCACTGAAGCTTTCTTT
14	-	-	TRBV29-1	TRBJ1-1	CSVGTRQINTEAFF	TGCAGCGTTGGTACGCGGCAGATAAACACTGAAGCTTTCTTT
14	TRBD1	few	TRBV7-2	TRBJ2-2	CASSLRGGGGELFF	TGTGCCAGCAGCTTAAGAGGGGGCGGCGGGGAGCTGTTTTTT
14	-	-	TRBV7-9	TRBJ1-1	CASSLENANTEAFF	TGTGCCAGCAGCTTGGAGAATGCGAACACTGAAGCTTTCTTT
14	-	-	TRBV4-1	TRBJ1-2	CASSQDSRDYGYTF	TGCGCCAGCAGCCAGGACAGTCGGGACTATGGCTACACCTTC
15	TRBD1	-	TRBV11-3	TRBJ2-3	CASSLARGRTDTQYF	TGTGCCAGCAGCTTAGCGAGGGGGCGCACAGATACGCAGTATTTT
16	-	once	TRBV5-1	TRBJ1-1	CATQTGTSRGITEAFF	TGCGCCACCCAGACTGGGACTTCTAGAGGAATTACTGAAGCTTTCTTT
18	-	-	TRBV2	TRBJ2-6	CASTPRSGHSSGANVLTF	TGTGCCAGCACCCCCCGTTCGGGACATAGCTCTGGGGCCAACGTCCTGACTTTC
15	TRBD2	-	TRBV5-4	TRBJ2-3	CASSGSGGGTDTQYF	TGTGCCAGCAGCGGGAGCGGGGGGGGCACAGATACGCAGTATTTT
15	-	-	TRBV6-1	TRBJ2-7	CASSEDRQQGYEQYF	TGTGCCAGCAGTGAAGACCGACAACAGGGCTACGAGCAGTACTTC
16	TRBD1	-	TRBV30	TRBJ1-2	CAWRPKGTVVLYGYTF	TGTGCCTGGAGGCCCAAAGGGACAGTTGTCCTCTATGGCTACACCTTC
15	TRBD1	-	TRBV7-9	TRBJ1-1	CASSLWTGRNTEAFF	TGTGCCAGCAGCTTGTGGACAGGAAGAAACACTGAAGCTTTCTTT
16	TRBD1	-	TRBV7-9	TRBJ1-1	CASSHHPTGGNTEAFF	TGTGCCAGCAGCCACCATCCGACAGGGGGTAACACTGAAGCTTTCTTT
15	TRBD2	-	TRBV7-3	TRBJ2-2	CASSSAGGNTGELFF	TGTGCCAGCAGCTCCGCGGGGGGGAACACCGGGGAGCTGTTTTTT
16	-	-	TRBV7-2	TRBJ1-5	CASSLEPGRGNQPQHF	TGTGCCAGCAGCTTAGAGCCGGGAAGGGGCAATCAGCCCCAGCATTTT
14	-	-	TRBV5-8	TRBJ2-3	CASSSSTGFFTQYF	TGTGCCAGCAGCTCATCAACAGGCTTTTTTACGCAGTATTTT
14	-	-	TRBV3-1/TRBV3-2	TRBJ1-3	CASSQSGRGNTIYF	TGTGCCAGCAGCCAATCAGGGAGGGGAAACACCATATATTTT
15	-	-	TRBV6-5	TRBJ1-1	CASTQDRLMNTEAFF	TGTGCCAGCACCCAAGACAGGTTAATGAACACTGAAGCTTTCTTT
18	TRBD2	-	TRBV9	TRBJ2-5	CASSEGLAGGRLQETQYF	TGTGCCAGCAGCGAGGGACTAGCGGGAGGCCGCCTCCAAGAGACCCAGTACTTC
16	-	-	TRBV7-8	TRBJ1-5	CASSLRQGESNQPQHF	TGTGCCAGCAGCTTAAGGCAGGGCGAGAGCAATCAGCCCCAGCATTTT
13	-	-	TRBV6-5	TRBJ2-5	CASRGGGDIPQYF	TGTGCCAGCAGGGGCGGAGGCGATATTCCCCAGTACTTC
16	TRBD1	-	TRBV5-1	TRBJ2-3	CASSTGTGVGTDTQYF	TGCGCCAGCAGCACCGGGACAGGGGTTGGCACAGATACGCAGTATTTT
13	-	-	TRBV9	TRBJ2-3	CASSVQGTDTQYF	TGTGCCAGCAGCGTCCAGGGTACAGATACGCAGTATTTT
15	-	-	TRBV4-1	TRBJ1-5	CASSQVTDSNQPQHF	TGCGCCAGCAGCCAAGTGACAGATAGCAATCAGCCCCAGCATTTT
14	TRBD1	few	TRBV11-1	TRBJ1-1	CASRPGGGNTEAFF	TGTGCCAGCAGGCCAGGGGGCGGGAACACTGAAGCTTTCTTT
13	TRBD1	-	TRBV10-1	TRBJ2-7	CASAFGQGYEQYF	TGCGCCAGCGCCTTTGGACAGGGCTACGAGCAGTACTTC
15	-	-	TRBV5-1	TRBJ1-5	CASSLFGEPDQPQHF	TGCGCCAGCAGCTTGTTCGGGGAACCGGATCAGCCCCAGCATTTT
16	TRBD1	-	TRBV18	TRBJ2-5	CASSPKGVRGPETQYF	TGTGCCAGCTCACCAAAGGGAGTCAGGGGGCCGGAGACCCAGTACTTC
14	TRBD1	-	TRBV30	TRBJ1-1	CAWSGTGAGAEAFF	TGTGCCTGGAGTGGGACAGGGGCGGGGGCTGAAGCTTTCTTT
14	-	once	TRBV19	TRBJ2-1	CASSKGNHYNEQFF	TGTGCCAGTAGTAAGGGGAATCACTACAATGAGCAGTTCTTC
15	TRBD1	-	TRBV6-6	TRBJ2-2	CASSYRGLETGELFF	TGTGCCAGCAGTTACAGGGGGCTGGAGACCGGGGAGCTGTTTTTT
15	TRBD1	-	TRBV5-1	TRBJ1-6	CASSLGQGDNSPLHF	TGCGCCAGCAGCTTGGGACAGGGAGATAATTCACCCCTCCACTTT
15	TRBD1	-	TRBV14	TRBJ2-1	CASSQVDRGIYEQFF	TGTGCCAGCAGCCAAGTGGACAGGGGAATATATGAGCAGTTCTTC
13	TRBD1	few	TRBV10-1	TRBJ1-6	CASSGTENSPLHF	TGCGCCAGCAGCGGGACAGAGAATTCACCCCTCCACTTT
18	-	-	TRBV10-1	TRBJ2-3	CASSESGQGRGRRDTQYF	TGCGCCAGCAGTGAGTCGGGGCAGGGGCGAGGAAGGCGAGATACGCAGTATTTT
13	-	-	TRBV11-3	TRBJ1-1	CASSSGVNTEAFF	TGTGCCAGCAGCTCGGGGGTGAACACTGAAGCTTTCTTT